What follows describes a single T cell receptor (beta chain). No antigen is known for it. V was trimmed by 4 bases and J by 4 bases, leaving 23 bases between them. Germline V gene sequence: CDR1 MGHRA, CDR2 YSYEKL. This CDR3 is 17 amino acids long. Researchers made TCR cDNA using 5'RACE template switching, and this step added a universal primer site and UMIs. TCRdb redid the calling of the 5' RACE reads with MiXCR, one entry per CDR3 protein. The profile shows about 220,000 distinct CDR3 sequences, over 6.5% of them singletons. This entry belongs to a study of T cells after yellow fever vaccination. General observations from the study: Among all clonotypes, a small share was observed in both CD4 and CD8 compartments. Boosting was followed by the reappearance of most primary-vaccination clones (approximately 95% CD4, around 86% CD8).

The gene calls are TRBV4-1 and TRBJ2-7, with D perhaps matching TRBD1 or TRBD2 (5 bases each). This clonotype originated in a man younger than 40 who received the YFV17D yellow fever vaccine. The source was CD4+ T cells sorted from PBMCs, collected on the day of the yellow fever booster vaccination. The DNA of the CDR3 is TGCGCCAGCAGCCTTCAGGGAATCGGTGGGAGAGGTTACGAGCAGTACTTC. It specifies CASSLQGIGGRGYEQYF.